The clone carrying this TCR beta chain was observed at least ten times. This entry is derived from a study of T cells in Graves' hyperthyroidism and ophthalmopathy. Germline V gives CDR1 SNHLY, CDR2 FYNNEI. Trimming took off 6 bases at V and 3 bases at J, with 9 bases between the two ends. The CDR3 is 12 residues long. Researchers took RNA transcripts and amplified the TCR beta CDR3 regions from them. The TCR CDR3 first-round RT-PCR relied on the HTBI primer set. TCRdb processed the multiplex PCR reads anew with MiXCR; each CDR3 protein has one entry. The data contain 300,000 to 400,000 distinct CDR3 sequences, less than 20% of them singletons.

The sequence was collected from a man aged 18 to 29 with Graves' ophthalmopathy. The chain recombines TRBV2 with TRBJ2-7, with a possible D match to TRBD2 (6 bases). The sample comprised blood. Written as DNA, the CDR3 is TGTGCCAGCAGGCGGGGCTACTACGAGCAGTACTTC. This codes for CASRRGYYEQYF.